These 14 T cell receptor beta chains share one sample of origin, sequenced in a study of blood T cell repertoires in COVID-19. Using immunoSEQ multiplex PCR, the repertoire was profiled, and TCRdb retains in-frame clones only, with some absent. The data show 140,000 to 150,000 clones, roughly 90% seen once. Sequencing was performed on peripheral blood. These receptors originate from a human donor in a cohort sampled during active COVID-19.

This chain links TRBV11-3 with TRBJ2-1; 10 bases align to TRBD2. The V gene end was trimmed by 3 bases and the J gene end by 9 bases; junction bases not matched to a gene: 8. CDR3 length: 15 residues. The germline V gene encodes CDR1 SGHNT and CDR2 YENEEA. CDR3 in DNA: TGTGCCAGCAGCTTGGGCAGGACTAGCGGCGCTGAGCAGTTCTTC. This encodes CASSLGRTSGAEQFF.

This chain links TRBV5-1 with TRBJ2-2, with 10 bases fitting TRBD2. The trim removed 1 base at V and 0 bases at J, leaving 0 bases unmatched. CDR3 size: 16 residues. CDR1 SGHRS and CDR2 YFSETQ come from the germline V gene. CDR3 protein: CASSLTSGTNTGELFF. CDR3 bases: TGCGCCAGCAGCTTGACTAGCGGGACGAACACCGGGGAGCTGTTTTTT.

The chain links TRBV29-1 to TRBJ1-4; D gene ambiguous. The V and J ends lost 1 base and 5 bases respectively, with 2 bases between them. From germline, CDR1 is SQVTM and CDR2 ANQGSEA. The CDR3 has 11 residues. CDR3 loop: CSVEVNEKLFF. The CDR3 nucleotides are TGCAGCGTTGAAGTAAATGAAAAACTGTTTTTT.

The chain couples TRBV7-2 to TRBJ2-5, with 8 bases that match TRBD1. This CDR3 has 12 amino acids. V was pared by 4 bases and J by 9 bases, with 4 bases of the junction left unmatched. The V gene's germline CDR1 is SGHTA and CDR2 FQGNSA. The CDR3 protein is CASSSATGAQYF. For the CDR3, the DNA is TGTGCCAGCAGCTCAGCGACAGGGGCCCAGTACTTC.

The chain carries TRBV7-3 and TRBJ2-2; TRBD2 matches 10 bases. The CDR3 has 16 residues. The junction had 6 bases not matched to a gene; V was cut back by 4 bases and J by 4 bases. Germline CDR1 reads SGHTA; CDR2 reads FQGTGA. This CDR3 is CASSSGTSVSTGELFF. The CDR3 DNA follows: TGTGCCAGCAGCTCAGGGACTAGCGTTTCCACCGGGGAGCTGTTTTTT. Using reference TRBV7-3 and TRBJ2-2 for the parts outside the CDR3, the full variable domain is GAGVSQTPSNKVTEKGKYVELRCDPISGHTALYWYRQSLGQGPEFLIYFQGTGAADDSGLPNDRFFAVRPEGSVSTLKIQRTERGDSAVYLCASSSGTSVSTGELFFGEGSRLTVL.

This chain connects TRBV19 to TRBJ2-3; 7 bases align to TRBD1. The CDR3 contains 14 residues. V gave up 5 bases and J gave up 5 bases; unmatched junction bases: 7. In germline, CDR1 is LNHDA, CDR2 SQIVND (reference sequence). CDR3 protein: CASSPGTDEDTQYF. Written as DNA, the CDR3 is TGTGCCAGTAGTCCCGGGACAGATGAAGATACGCAGTATTTT.

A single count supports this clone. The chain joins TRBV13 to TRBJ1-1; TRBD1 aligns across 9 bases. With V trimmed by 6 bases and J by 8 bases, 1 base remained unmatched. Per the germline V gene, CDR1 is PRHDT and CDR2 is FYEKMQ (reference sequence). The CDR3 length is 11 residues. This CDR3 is CASRGTGEAFF. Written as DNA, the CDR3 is TGTGCCAGCAGAGGGACAGGGGAAGCTTTCTTT. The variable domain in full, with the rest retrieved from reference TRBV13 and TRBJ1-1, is AAGVIQSPRHLIKEKRETATLKCYPIPRHDTVYWYQQGPGQDPQFLISFYEKMQSDKGSIPDRFSAQQFSDYHSELNMSSLELGDSALYFCASRGTGEAFFGQGTRLTVV.

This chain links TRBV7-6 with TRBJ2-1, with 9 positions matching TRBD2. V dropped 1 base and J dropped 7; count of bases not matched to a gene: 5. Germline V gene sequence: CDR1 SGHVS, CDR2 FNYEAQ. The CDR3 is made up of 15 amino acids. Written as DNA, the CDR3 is TGTGCCAGCAGCTTAGGCGGGAGGGAGACGAATGAGCAGTTCTTC. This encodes CASSLGGRETNEQFF.

The CDR3 protein is CASSLAVTGYYGYTF. As DNA, the CDR3 is TGTGCCAGCAGCTTAGCGGTGACAGGGTACTATGGCTACACCTTC. The chain carries TRBV7-2 and TRBJ1-2; TRBD1 aligns across 7 bases. J was trimmed by 3 bases and V by 0 bases; bases with no gene match: 4. The CDR3 length is 15 residues. CDR1 is SGHTA and CDR2 is FQGNSA in the germline V gene.

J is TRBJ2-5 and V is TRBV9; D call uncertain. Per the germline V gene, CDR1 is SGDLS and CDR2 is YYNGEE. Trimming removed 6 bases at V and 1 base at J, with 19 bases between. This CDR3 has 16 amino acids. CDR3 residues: CASKVCGRKAQETQYF. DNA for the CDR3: TGTGCCAGCAAAGTTTGTGGGCGAAAAGCCCAAGAGACCCAGTACTTC.

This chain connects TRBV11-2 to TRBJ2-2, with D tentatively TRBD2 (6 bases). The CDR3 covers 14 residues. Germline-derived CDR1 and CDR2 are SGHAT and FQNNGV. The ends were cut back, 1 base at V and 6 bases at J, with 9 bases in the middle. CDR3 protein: CASSLVGGAGELFF. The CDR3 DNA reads TGTGCCAGCAGCTTAGTAGGAGGGGCCGGGGAGCTGTTTTTT.

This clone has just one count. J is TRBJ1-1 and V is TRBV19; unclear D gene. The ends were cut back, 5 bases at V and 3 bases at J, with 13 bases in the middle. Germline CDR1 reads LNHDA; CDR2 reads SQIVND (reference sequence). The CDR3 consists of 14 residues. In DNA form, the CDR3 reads TGTGCCAGTAGTGTGGGGAGGGCTGACACTGAAGCTTTCTTT. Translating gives CASSVGRADTEAFF.

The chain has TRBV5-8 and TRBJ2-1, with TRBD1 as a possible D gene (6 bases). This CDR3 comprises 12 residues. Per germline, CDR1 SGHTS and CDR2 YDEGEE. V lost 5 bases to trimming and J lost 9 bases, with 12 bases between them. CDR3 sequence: CASSYRAGEQFF. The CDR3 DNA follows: TGTGCCAGCAGTTACAGGGCTGGTGAGCAGTTCTTC.

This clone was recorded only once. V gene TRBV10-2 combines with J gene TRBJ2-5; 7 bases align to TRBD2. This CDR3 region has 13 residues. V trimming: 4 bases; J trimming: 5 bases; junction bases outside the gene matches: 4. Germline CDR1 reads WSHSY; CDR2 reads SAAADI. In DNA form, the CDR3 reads TGCGCCAGCAGTGGACGGGGGGAGGAGACCCAGTACTTC. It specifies CASSGRGEETQYF.